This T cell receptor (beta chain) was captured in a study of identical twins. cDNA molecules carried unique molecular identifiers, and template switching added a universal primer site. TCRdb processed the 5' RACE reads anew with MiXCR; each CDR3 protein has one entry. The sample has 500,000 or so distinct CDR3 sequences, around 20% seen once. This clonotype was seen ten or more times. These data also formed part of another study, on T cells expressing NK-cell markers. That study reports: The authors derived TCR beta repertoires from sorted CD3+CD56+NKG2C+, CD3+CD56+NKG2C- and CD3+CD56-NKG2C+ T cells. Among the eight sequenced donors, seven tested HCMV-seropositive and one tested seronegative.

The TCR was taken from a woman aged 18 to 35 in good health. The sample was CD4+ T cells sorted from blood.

CDR3 region: CASSYRGEQFF. DNA for the CDR3: TGTGCCAGCAGTTATAGGGGTGAGCAGTTCTTC. The chain employs TRBV6-5 and TRBJ2-1, with a tentative D call TRBD1 (5 bases). V was cut by 3 bases and J by 9 bases, with 6 bases left in between. CDR1 and CDR2 (germline): MNHEY, SVGAGI. This CDR3 is 11 amino acids long.